The 18 T cell receptor beta chains below come from one sample, sequenced in a study of MAIT cells during Salmonella Paratyphi A infection. Study results and caveats: Infection appeared not to change oligoclonal MAIT cell TRBV usage, which favoured TRBV20 and TRBV6.

Time point in this sample: after infection, following antibiotic treatment. MAIT cells were sorted by flow cytometry as Valpha7.2+ CD161+ T cells. Via MiXCR, TCRdb re-called the 5' RACE reads, giving one row per CDR3 protein. The sample yields over 700 distinct CDR3 sequences, roughly 15% seen once. For these TCRs, the target antigens are not known. The sample in question was MAIT cells from blood, obtained at the last sampling point of the challenge study. The receptors were gathered from a person aged 18 to 70 who was deliberately infected with Salmonella Paratyphi A in a paratyphoid fever challenge study.

This clonotype was found many times. V and J are TRBV20-1 and TRBJ2-7, with D possibly being TRBD1 or TRBD2 (5 bases each). The CDR3 is made up of 12 amino acids. Germline CDR1 reads DFQATT; CDR2 reads SNEGSKA (reference sequence). Deletions cut 1 base from V and 4 bases from J, with 8 bases between. The CDR3 DNA reads as TGCAGTGCTAGAGTAGGGGAGTACGAGCAGTACTTC. Protein sequence: CSARVGEYEQYF.

This clonotype ranks as medium-sized. The CDR3: CASSVGGDPDTQYF. CDR3 coding DNA: TGTGCCAGCAGTGTAGGGGGCGACCCAGATACGCAGTATTTT. The rearrangement joins TRBV6-4 to TRBJ2-3; TRBD1 matches at 7 bases. After removal of 4 bases from V and 4 bases from J, the junction contained 5 bases not matched to a gene. The CDR3 spans 14 residues. Germline V CDR1 and CDR2: MRHNA, SNTAGT.

The V gene is TRBV18, the J gene TRBJ1-1, with D perhaps TRBD1 (5 bases). Trimming took off 5 bases at V and 10 bases at J, with 14 bases between the two ends. The CDR3 is 12 amino acids. Germline V gene data show CDR1 as KGHSH and CDR2 as LQKENI. CDR3 sequence (DNA): TGTGCCAGCTCAGTTCCCGGGACCGGAGCTTTCTTT. Its protein product is CASSVPGTGAFF.

By sample fraction, this clonotype is large (0.1 to 1%). CDR3 in DNA: TGCGCCAGCAGCCAAGACTTTGAGCAGTTCTTC. Its protein product is CASSQDFEQFF. V and J are TRBV4-1 and TRBJ2-1; the D is unclear. Germline CDR1 is MGHRA and CDR2 is YSYEKL. The CDR3 is made up of 11 amino acids. V was clipped by 0 bases and J by 9 bases, with 3 bases between them.

This clonotype has more than one count but fewer than ten. This chain joins TRBV7-2 and TRBJ2-1; 7 bases align to TRBD1. This CDR3 is 15 amino acids long. Germline CDR1 is SGHTA and CDR2 is FQGNSA. After removal of 5 bases from V and 3 bases from J, the junction contained 7 bases not matched to a gene. CDR3 DNA: TGTGCCAGCAGCCCAATTACAGGGGACTACAATGAGCAGTTCTTC. This encodes CASSPITGDYNEQFF.

J is TRBJ1-5 and V is TRBV30; the D gene is possibly TRBD1 (5 bases). CDR1 is GTSNPN, CDR2 SVGIG, per germline (reference sequence). V lost 2 bases, J lost 1 base, and 12 bases lay in between. This CDR3 spans 15 amino acids. The chain's CDR3 is CAWSRTTDSNQPQHF. As DNA, the CDR3 is TGTGCCTGGAGTCGGACAACTGACAGCAATCAGCCCCAGCATTTT.

With respect to this clonotype: This may be a read error: a much more frequent sequence differs by one nucleotide. This rearrangement joins TRBV20-1 to TRBJ1-1, with TRBD1 matching 11 bases. The length of the CDR3 is 14 residues. CDR1 and CDR2 (germline): DFQATT, SNEGSKA (reference sequence). As DNA, the CDR3 is TGCAGTGCTAGAAAGGGACAGGGGGTCCTTGAAGATTTCTTT. Translation: CSARKGQGVLEDFF.

In its sample, this clonotype is hyperexpanded. The J gene is TRBJ2-7, the V gene TRBV4-1; perhaps TRBD1 as D (6 bases). In germline, CDR1 is MGHRA, CDR2 YSYEKL. Trimming took off 2 bases at V and 0 bases at J, with 8 bases between the two ends. This CDR3 is 14 amino acids long. The CDR3 is CASSQTGISYEQYF. Written as DNA, the CDR3 is TGCGCCAGCAGCCAAACAGGGATCTCCTACGAGCAGTACTTC.

By sample fraction, this clonotype is medium-sized. In DNA, the CDR3 is TGTGCCTGGAGGGCACAAGAGGGGGACAGCGGAGAAGCTTTCTTT. Translation: CAWRAQEGDSGEAFF. The chain recombines TRBV30 with TRBJ1-1, with 7 bases lining up with TRBD1. The germline gives CDR1 GTSNPN, CDR2 SVGIG (reference sequence). Trimming cost V 3 bases and J 8 bases; bases outside gene matches: 15. This CDR3 is built from 15 residues.

Relative to its sample, this clonotype is medium-sized. V and J are TRBV6-5 and TRBJ2-1; maybe TRBD2 (5 bases). Germline values: CDR1 MNHEY, CDR2 SVGAGI. The CDR3 is 14 residues long. Trimming stripped 4 bases from V and 6 bases from J, with 13 bases between. CDR3: CASSSGLEGNEQFF. CDR3 nucleotide sequence: TGTGCCAGCAGTTCGGGCCTTGAGGGCAATGAGCAGTTCTTC.

This clonotype was seen ten or more times. The gene calls are TRBV6-4 and TRBJ2-2; D is unclear. The CDR3 spans 14 residues. V lost 0 bases to trimming and J lost 6 bases, with 8 bases between them. Germline CDR1 MRHNA, CDR2 SNTAGT. CDR3 DNA sequence: TGTGCCAGCAGTGACTCGGCGGAATCCGGGGAGCTGTTTTTT. This encodes CASSDSAESGELFF.

By share, this clonotype counts as large. The gene calls are TRBV20-1 and TRBJ2-2; 7 bases line up with TRBD2. The V gene's germline CDR1 is DFQATT and CDR2 SNEGSKA (reference sequence). The CDR3 runs to 15 residues. V lost 0 bases and J lost 6; bases outside the gene matches: 7. For the CDR3, the DNA is TGCAGTGCTAGAGACGAAGGACTAGAGGCCGGGGAGCTGTTTTTT. Translation gives CSARDEGLEAGELFF.

In this sample, this clonotype is medium-sized. V is TRBV6-4 and J is TRBJ2-2; TRBD1 matches at 8 bases. V gave up 3 bases and J gave up 4 bases; unmatched junction bases: 4. Germline V lookup: CDR1 MRHNA, CDR2 SNTAGT. CDR3 length: 15 amino acids. CDR3 in DNA: TGTGCCAGCAGTGAAACAGGGGGAACCACCGGGGAGCTGTTTTTT. This translates into CASSETGGTTGELFF.

This clonotype was detected a few times. The J gene is TRBJ2-2, the V gene TRBV6-4; D is perhaps TRBD2 (6 bases). This CDR3 is 14 amino acids long. Trimming removed 6 bases at V and 6 bases at J, with 14 bases between. CDR1 and CDR2 from the germline V gene are MRHNA and SNTAGT. The CDR3 DNA is TGTGCCAGCAGCCGCTCGGGGGAGGCCGGGGAGCTGTTTTTT. Encoded protein: CASSRSGEAGELFF.

The rearrangement links TRBV6-5 to TRBJ2-3; no firm D call. V was clipped by 5 bases and J by 2 bases, with 8 bases between them. Per the germline V gene, CDR1 is MNHEY and CDR2 is SVGAGI. This CDR3 is built from 13 residues. Written as DNA, the CDR3 is TGTGCCAGCAGTCATCAAATCACAGATACGCAGTATTTT. Amino acids: CASSHQITDTQYF.

In regard to this clonotype: A much bigger clone sits one base away, suggesting this may be a read error. The genes are TRBV10-1 and TRBJ2-1, with TRBD1 identical over 10 bases. The junction had 5 bases not matched to a gene; V was cut back by 5 bases and J by 4 bases. Germline V gene sequence: CDR1 WNHNN, CDR2 SYGVQD (reference sequence). This CDR3 comprises 15 residues. This chain's CDR3 is CASSSGTGVYNEQFF. The DNA of the CDR3 is TGCGCCAGCAGTTCCGGGACAGGGGTTTACAATGAGCAGTTCTTC.

Sample share makes this clonotype medium-sized. This chain joins TRBV20-1 and TRBJ2-1, with 7 bases identical to TRBD2. This CDR3 has 15 residues. Germline CDR1 and CDR2: DFQATT and SNEGSKA (reference sequence). V shed 6 bases, J shed 0 bases, and the junction held 8 bases outside the gene matches. The CDR3 sequence is CSAPSGEHSYNEQFF. CDR3 DNA sequence: TGCAGTGCCCCCAGCGGGGAGCACTCCTACAATGAGCAGTTCTTC.

V is TRBV4-2 and J is TRBJ2-6; D uncertain. The V end was cut by 0 bases, the J end by 0 bases, with 6 bases between. The germline V gene encodes CDR1 LGHNA and CDR2 YNFKEQ. The CDR3 is 16 residues long. The CDR3 here is CASSQDDNSGANVLTF. The CDR3 coding sequence is TGTGCCAGCAGCCAAGATGACAACTCTGGGGCCAACGTCCTGACTTTC.